The 28 T cell receptor beta chains reported below all come from one sample, sequenced in a study of blood T cells in healthy people across ages. Primed by a sample-barcoded 5' primer and a J-beta primer mix, a second PCR proceeded for about 7 to 12 cycles. Each CDR3 protein is one row after TCRdb ran MiXCR on the 5' RACE reads. The repertoire holds more than 800,000 distinct CDR3 sequences, with 29% as singletons. The sample comprised blood. These receptors came from a woman aged 80 or over in good health.

On this clonotype itself: At one boundary the junction diverges from the germline segment, which might be a read error. This CDR3 is CTSSYTGGHRDEAFF. The CDR3 DNA reads TGTACCAGCAGCTACACGGGCGGCCATCGGGATGAAGCTTTCTTT. This chain uses TRBV7-3 with TRBJ1-1; D uncertain. The CDR3 covers 15 residues. Germline CDR1 SGHTA, CDR2 FQGTGA.

The chain employs TRBV20-1 and TRBJ2-5; 12 bases are a match to TRBD2. Germline assignment: CDR1 DFQATT and CDR2 SNEGSKA (reference sequence). CDR3 length: 15 residues. J gave up 0 bases and V 3 bases, and 2 bases lay outside the gene matches. CDR3 sequence: CSARTSGRNQETQYF. The CDR3 region has the DNA TGCAGTGCTAGGACTAGCGGGAGAAACCAAGAGACCCAGTACTTC.

Of note for this clonotype: This sequence may be a read error, since a much larger clone differs from it by one base. The rearrangement uses TRBV11-2 and TRBJ2-5; possibly TRBD1 for D (6 bases). The V gene's germline CDR1 is SGHAT and CDR2 FQNNGV. CDR3 length equals 13 residues. The ends were cut back, 3 bases at V and 11 bases at J, with 16 bases in the middle. As DNA, the CDR3 is TGTGCCAGCAGCTTGACAGGATTAAATGAGCAGTACTTC. This sequence encodes CASSLTGLNEQYF.

This clonotype showed up many times. The chain carries TRBV7-9 and TRBJ1-2; 7 bases map to TRBD1. The CDR3 covers 14 residues. J lost 3 bases, V lost 6 bases, and 7 bases had no gene match. CDR1 SEHNR and CDR2 FQNEAQ come from the germline V gene (reference sequence). CDR3 loop: CASSRGQADYGYTF. The CDR3 DNA is TGTGCCAGCAGTCGAGGACAGGCCGACTATGGCTACACCTTC. Full variable domain (missing parts from reference TRBV7-9 and TRBJ1-2): DTGVSQNPRHKITKRGQNVTFRCDPISEHNRLYWYRQTLGQGPEFLTYFQNEAQLEKSRLLSDRFSAERPKGSFSTLEIQRTEQGDSAMYLCASSRGQADYGYTFGSGTRLTVV.

This clonotype was detected ten times or more. The chain has TRBV7-9 and TRBJ1-1; tentatively, D is TRBD1 (5 bases). Germline V gene data show CDR1 as SEHNR and CDR2 as FQNEAQ (reference sequence). V shed 5 bases and J shed 4 bases, with 11 bases lying between them. CDR3 length equals 13 residues. CDR3 bases: TGTGCCAGCAGCCCAGGGCCGGGCACTGAAGCTTTCTTT. Translation: CASSPGPGTEAFF.

This clonotype was observed many times. The rearrangement links TRBV6-2 or TRBV6-3 to TRBJ1-5; TRBD1 aligns across 8 bases. The CDR3 extends over 15 amino acids. J was trimmed by 6 bases and V by 6 bases; bases with no gene match: 10. In germline, CDR1 is MNHEY, CDR2 SVGEGT. The CDR3 DNA reads TGTGCCAGCAGCCCAGCGGACAGGGCTAGTCAGCCCCAGCATTTT. This codes for CASSPADRASQPQHF.

J is TRBJ2-3 and V is TRBV24-1; D might be TRBD1 or TRBD2, each matching 5 bases. This CDR3 is built from 14 residues. Trimming left V 10 bases short and J 3 bases short, with 16 bases between. The germline V gene encodes CDR1 KGHDR and CDR2 SFDVKD. The DNA for the CDR3 is TGTGCCACTGGGACGGACGGTCGTACAGATACGCAGTATTTT. This codes for CATGTDGRTDTQYF.

This clonotype was observed at least ten times. This chain uses TRBV7-2 with TRBJ2-3, with D maybe TRBD1 (5 bases). Germline loops: CDR1 SGHTA, CDR2 FQGNSA. The length of the CDR3 is 14 residues. V was pared by 7 bases and J by 6 bases, with 17 bases between. The CDR3 DNA sequence: TGTGCCAGCAAGGGGCGGACCCACGCCGATACGCAGTATTTT. This sequence encodes CASKGRTHADTQYF.

The genes are TRBV12-3 or TRBV12-4 and TRBJ2-7; the match to TRBD2 covers 8 bases. Unmatched junction bases numbered 13, after V lost 5 bases and J lost 7 bases. The CDR3 extends over 15 amino acids. The CDR3 bases are TGTGCCAGCAGTCCCATCGGACTAGCTGGCAATGAGCAGTACTTC. It specifies CASSPIGLAGNEQYF.

Many counts were recorded for this clonotype. The rearrangement uses TRBV6-2 or TRBV6-3 and TRBJ1-2; D is possibly TRBD1 (6 bases). CDR1 and CDR2 (germline): MNHEY, SVGEGT. V shed 6 bases and J shed 4 bases, with 12 bases lying between them. The CDR3 extends over 13 amino acids. The CDR3 is CASRLDRLYGYTF. The CDR3 nucleotides are TGTGCCAGCAGACTCGACAGGCTCTATGGCTACACCTTC.

The chain is built from TRBV12-3 or TRBV12-4 and TRBJ2-1; TRBD2 aligns across 14 bases. With 6 bases clipped from V and 7 bases from J, the junction kept 2 bases outside the gene matches. The CDR3 totals 14 residues. CDR3 nucleotide sequence: TGTGCCAGCAGAGGGACTAGCGGGAGTAATGAGCAGTTCTTC. It yields the protein CASRGTSGSNEQFF.

This chain uses TRBV5-1 with TRBJ2-3; 7 nucleotides match TRBD1. J lost 4 bases, V lost 4 bases, and 6 bases had no gene match. The CDR3 spans 14 residues. Germline V gene sequence: CDR1 SGHRS, CDR2 YFSETQ. This chain's CDR3 is CASSQGVWADTQYF. CDR3 DNA: TGCGCCAGCAGCCAGGGGGTATGGGCAGATACGCAGTATTTT.

This clonotype was observed many times. This chain joins TRBV2 and TRBJ1-2; perhaps TRBD1 as D (6 bases). This CDR3 spans 13 amino acids. CDR1 SNHLY and CDR2 FYNNEI come from the germline V gene. V was cut by 6 bases and J by 6 bases, with 14 bases left in between. CDR3 nucleotide sequence: TGTGCCAGCAGAAGAAACGCAGGGGATGGCTACACCTTC. Protein: CASRRNAGDGYTF. Looking up the rest from reference TRBV2 and TRBJ1-2 gives the full variable domain: EPEVTQTPSHQVTQMGQEVILRCVPISNHLYFYWYRQILGQKVEFLVSFYNNEISEKSEIFDDQFSVERPDGSNFTLKIRSTKLEDSAMYFCASRRNAGDGYTFGSGTRLTVV.

This clonotype was picked up many times. The CDR3 loop reads CASSVGVSPSQDTQYF. CDR3 DNA: TGTGCCAGCAGCGTAGGGGTTAGCCCAAGTCAAGATACGCAGTATTTT. V gene TRBV9 combines with J gene TRBJ2-3; D is unresolved. The V end lost 0 bases, the J end lost 5 bases, and 16 bases lay between the germline ends. The CDR3 consists of 16 residues. The germline V gene encodes CDR1 SGDLS and CDR2 YYNGEE.

A remark on this clonotype: The junction departs from the called germline gene at one end, perhaps through a read error. This chain uses TRBV7-2 with TRBJ2-5, with a possible D match to TRBD2 (6 bases). Per germline, CDR1 SGHTA and CDR2 FQGNSA. CDR3 length: 16 residues. The CDR3 DNA is TGTGCCAGCAGCTTAGGTCCAGGCGGAGGGCAAGGGACCCAGTACTTC. Protein: CASSLGPGGGQGTQYF.

This clonotype was recorded at least ten times. The V call is TRBV24-1, the J call TRBJ1-2; D perhaps matches TRBD1 (5 bases). This CDR3 is built from 17 residues. Trimming took off 4 bases at V and 5 bases at J, with 22 bases between the two ends. Germline loops: CDR1 KGHDR, CDR2 SFDVKD. CDR3 protein: CATSELTTDFVPYGYTF. The CDR3 DNA is TGTGCCACCAGTGAGCTAACGACAGACTTTGTTCCGTATGGCTACACCTTC.

To note about this clonotype: A much larger clone lies one base from this, so it may be a read error. The chain uses TRBV3-1 and TRBJ2-5, with TRBD1 matching over 7 bases. Germline loops: CDR1 LGHDT, CDR2 YNNKEL (reference sequence). The CDR3 loop spans 15 amino acids. The V and J ends lost 3 bases and 1 base, in that order; junction bases with no gene match: 5. The DNA of the CDR3 is TGTGCCAGCAGCCAGGACAGGTTGTGCCAAGAGACCCAGTACTTC. The encoded protein is CASSQDRLCQETQYF.

This clonotype was observed at least ten times. The V and J genes are TRBV30 and TRBJ2-3; D gene ambiguous. The CDR3 spans 16 residues. Germline V gene lookup returns CDR1 GTSNPN and CDR2 SVGIG (reference sequence). V was pared by 0 bases and J by 6 bases, with 19 bases between. CDR3 nucleotides: TGTGCCTGGAGTGTTCTGGGTATGAAGGTCGGGGATACGCAGTATTTT. It is translated as CAWSVLGMKVGDTQYF.

There are many counts of this clonotype. The chain links TRBV29-1 to TRBJ2-3, with 7 bases matching TRBD1. This CDR3 contains 13 residues. Germline lookup yields CDR1 SQVTM and CDR2 ANQGSEA. The ends lost 7 bases at V and 4 bases at J; junction bases unmatched: 8. The CDR3 loop is CSAGGRAADTQYF. CDR3 sequence (DNA): TGCAGCGCAGGGGGTAGAGCCGCAGATACGCAGTATTTT.

The CDR3 loop is CASREGVSPLHF. The CDR3 DNA reads TGTGCCAGCAGGGAGGGGGTTTCACCCCTCCACTTT. The genes are TRBV6-6 and TRBJ1-6, with a weak D call TRBD1 (6 bases). The CDR3 runs 12 residues. Between the trimmed V and J ends, which lost 6 bases and 9 bases, there was a span of 9 bases. Germline CDR1 MNHNY, CDR2 SVGAGI (reference sequence).

This clonotype was recorded a few times. V usage is TRBV30 and J usage is TRBJ2-7; D not certain. Germline loops: CDR1 GTSNPN, CDR2 SVGIG (reference sequence). This CDR3 spans 14 amino acids. V lost 3 bases and J 8 bases, leaving 20 bases between the germline ends. This CDR3 is CAWRKAGNYEQQYF. The CDR3 region has the DNA TGTGCCTGGAGAAAAGCCGGAAACTACGAGCAGCAGTACTTC.

A remark on this clonotype: The junction does not match germline at one end; this may be a read error. This chain joins TRBV24-1 and TRBJ1-5; TRBD1 matches 10 bases. The germline gives CDR1 KGHDR, CDR2 SFDVKD. This CDR3 is built from 17 residues. The CDR3 here is CAASPSGTGAVYSAQHF. In DNA, the CDR3 is TGTGCCGCCAGTCCCTCCGGGACAGGGGCCGTTTACTCGGCCCAGCATTTT.

This clonotype was picked up a small number of times. The chain uses TRBV4-1 and TRBJ1-2, with D possibly matching TRBD1 (5 bases). In germline, CDR1 is MGHRA, CDR2 YSYEKL. Trimming removed 3 bases from V and 7 bases from J, with 18 bases in between. The CDR3 runs 15 residues. In nucleotides, the CDR3 is TGCGCCAGCAGCCACCGACAGCTTAACTACGGTGGCTACACCTTC. It codes for CASSHRQLNYGGYTF.

Concerning this clonotype itself: It may be a read error: a sequence one base away is much more abundant. This rearrangement joins TRBV20-1 to TRBJ2-3; tentative D call: TRBD2 (6 bases). The germline V gene encodes CDR1 DFQATT and CDR2 SNEGSKA (reference sequence). The ends were cut back, 2 bases at V and 2 bases at J, with 11 bases in the middle. The CDR3 length is 14 residues. The CDR3 DNA follows: TGCAGTGCTAGATCGGAGGGGTTCACAGATACGCAGTATTTT. This encodes CSARSEGFTDTQYF.

The CDR3 region is CAWNREGGYEQYF. DNA for the CDR3: TGTGCCTGGAATAGGGAGGGGGGCTACGAGCAGTACTTC. This rearrangement joins TRBV30 to TRBJ2-5, with D possibly being TRBD2 (7 bases). Matching the DNA end better, TRBJ2-7 makes the J call doubtful. The CDR3 covers 13 residues. From germline, CDR1 is GTSNPN and CDR2 SVGIG (reference sequence).

This clonotype was found many times. The J gene is TRBJ1-4, the V gene TRBV5-1, with 8 nucleotides matching TRBD1. CDR3 length: 15 residues. The ends lost 4 bases at V and 6 bases at J; junction bases unmatched: 8. CDR1 is SGHRS, CDR2 YFSETQ, per germline. The CDR3 is CASSRSGGVDEKLFF. The CDR3, as DNA: TGCGCCAGCAGCCGGTCAGGGGGCGTCGATGAAAAACTGTTTTTT.

This sequence joins TRBV11-3 and TRBJ2-2, with 8 bases aligning to TRBD2. CDR1 SGHNT and CDR2 YENEEA come from the germline V gene. CDR3 length: 17 residues. V shed 5 bases and J 3 bases; nucleotides not matched to a gene: 11. CDR3 bases: TGTGCCAGCAGCACTAGTGCCCGCGGGGGGCACACCGGGGAGCTGTTTTTT. As protein: CASSTSARGGHTGELFF.

The chain carries TRBV6-1 and TRBJ2-1; D ambiguous. V dropped 1 base and J dropped 0 bases, with 7 bases sitting between them. The CDR3 is 15 amino acids. Germline V gives CDR1 MNHNS, CDR2 SASEGT. The chain's CDR3 is CASSEEEGSYNEQFF. For the CDR3, the DNA is TGTGCCAGCAGTGAAGAGGAAGGCTCCTACAATGAGCAGTTCTTC.